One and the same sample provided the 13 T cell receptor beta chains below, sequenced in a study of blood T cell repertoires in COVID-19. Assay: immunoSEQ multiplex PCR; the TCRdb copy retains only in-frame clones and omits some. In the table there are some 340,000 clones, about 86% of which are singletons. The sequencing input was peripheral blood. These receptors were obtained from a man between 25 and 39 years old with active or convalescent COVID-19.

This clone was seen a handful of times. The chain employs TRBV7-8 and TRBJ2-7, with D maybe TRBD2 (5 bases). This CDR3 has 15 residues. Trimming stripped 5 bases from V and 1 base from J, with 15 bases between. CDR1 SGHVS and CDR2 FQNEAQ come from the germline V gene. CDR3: CASSRGYESSYEQYF. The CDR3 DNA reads TGTGCCAGCAGCCGAGGGTATGAGAGTTCCTACGAGCAGTACTTC.

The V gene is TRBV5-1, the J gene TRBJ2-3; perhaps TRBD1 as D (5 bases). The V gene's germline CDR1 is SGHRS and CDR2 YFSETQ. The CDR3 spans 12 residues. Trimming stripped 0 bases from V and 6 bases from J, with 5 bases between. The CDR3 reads CASSLEGDTQYF. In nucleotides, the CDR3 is TGCGCCAGCAGCTTGGAGGGGGATACGCAGTATTTT.

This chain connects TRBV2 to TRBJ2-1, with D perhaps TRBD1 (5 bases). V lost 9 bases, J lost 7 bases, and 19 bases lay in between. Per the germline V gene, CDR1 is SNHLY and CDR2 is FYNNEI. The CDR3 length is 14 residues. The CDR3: CARRRTQGWNEQFF. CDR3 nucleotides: TGTGCCAGGAGACGGACCCAGGGATGGAATGAGCAGTTCTTC.

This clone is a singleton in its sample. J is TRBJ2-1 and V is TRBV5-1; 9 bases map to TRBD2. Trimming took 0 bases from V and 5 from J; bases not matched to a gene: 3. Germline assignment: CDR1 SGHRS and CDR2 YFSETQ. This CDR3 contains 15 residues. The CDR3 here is CASSLGVAGDNEQFF. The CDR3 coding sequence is TGCGCCAGCAGCTTGGGGGTAGCGGGGGACAATGAGCAGTTCTTC.

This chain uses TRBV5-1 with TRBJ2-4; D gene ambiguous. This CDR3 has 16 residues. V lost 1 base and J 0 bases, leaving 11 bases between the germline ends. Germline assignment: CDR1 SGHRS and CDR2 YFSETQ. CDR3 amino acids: CASSLSEFGAKNIQYF. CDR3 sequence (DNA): TGCGCCAGCAGCTTGTCTGAGTTTGGAGCCAAAAACATTCAGTACTTC.

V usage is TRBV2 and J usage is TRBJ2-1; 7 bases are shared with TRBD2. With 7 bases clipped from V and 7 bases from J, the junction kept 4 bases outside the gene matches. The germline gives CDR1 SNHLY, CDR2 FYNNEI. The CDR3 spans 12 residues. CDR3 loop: CASNLLANEQFF. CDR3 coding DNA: TGTGCCAGCAACCTACTAGCGAATGAGCAGTTCTTC.

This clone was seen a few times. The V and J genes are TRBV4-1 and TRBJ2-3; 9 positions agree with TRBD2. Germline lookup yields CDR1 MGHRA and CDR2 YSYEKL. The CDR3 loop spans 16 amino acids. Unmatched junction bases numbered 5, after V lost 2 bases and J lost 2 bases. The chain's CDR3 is CASSQWAGGSTDTQYF. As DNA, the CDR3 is TGCGCCAGCAGCCAATGGGCGGGGGGGTCCACAGATACGCAGTATTTT.

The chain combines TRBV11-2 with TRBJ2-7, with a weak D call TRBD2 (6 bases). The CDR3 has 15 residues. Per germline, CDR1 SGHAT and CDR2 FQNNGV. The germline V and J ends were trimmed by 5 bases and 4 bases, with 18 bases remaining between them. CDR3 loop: CASSAGSRIGYEQYF. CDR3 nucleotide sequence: TGTGCCAGCAGCGCGGGGTCTAGGATTGGTTACGAGCAGTACTTC.

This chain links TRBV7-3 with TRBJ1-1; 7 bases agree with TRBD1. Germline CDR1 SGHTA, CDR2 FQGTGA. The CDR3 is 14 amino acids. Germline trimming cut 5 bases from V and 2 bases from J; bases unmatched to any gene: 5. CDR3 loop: CASSPGQSNTEAFF. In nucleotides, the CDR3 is TGTGCCAGCAGCCCGGGACAGTCAAACACTGAAGCTTTCTTT.

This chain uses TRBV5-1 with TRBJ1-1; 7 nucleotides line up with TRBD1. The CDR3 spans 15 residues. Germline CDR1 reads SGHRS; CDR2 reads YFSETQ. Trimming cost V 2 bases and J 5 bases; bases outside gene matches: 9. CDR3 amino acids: CASSLPQGVETEAFF. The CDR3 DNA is TGCGCCAGCAGCTTACCTCAGGGGGTTGAGACTGAAGCTTTCTTT.

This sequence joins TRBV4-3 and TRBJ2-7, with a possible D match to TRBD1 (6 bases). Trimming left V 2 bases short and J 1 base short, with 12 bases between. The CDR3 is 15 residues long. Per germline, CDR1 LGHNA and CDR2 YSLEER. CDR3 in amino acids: CASSQRQDPSYEQYF. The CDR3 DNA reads TGCGCCAGCAGCCAAAGACAGGACCCTTCCTACGAGCAGTACTTC.

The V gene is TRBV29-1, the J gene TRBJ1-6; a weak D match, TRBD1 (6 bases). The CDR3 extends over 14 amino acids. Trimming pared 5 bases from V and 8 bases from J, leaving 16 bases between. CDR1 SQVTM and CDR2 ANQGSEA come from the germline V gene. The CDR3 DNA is TGCAGCGTTAAAAGCGAGGGGGTGGATTCACCCCTCCACTTT. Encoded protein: CSVKSEGVDSPLHF.

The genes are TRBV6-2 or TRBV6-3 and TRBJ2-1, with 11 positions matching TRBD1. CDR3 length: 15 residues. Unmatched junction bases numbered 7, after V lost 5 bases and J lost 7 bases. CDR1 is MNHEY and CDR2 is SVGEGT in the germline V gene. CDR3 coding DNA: TGTGCCAGCAGTCCGAGGGACAGGGGGAGGAATGAGCAGTTCTTC. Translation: CASSPRDRGRNEQFF.